A selection of T cell receptor beta chains follows, all from one sample in a study of blood T cell repertoires in COVID-19. Produced via immunoSEQ multiplex PCR; TCRdb's table is partial and in-frame only. This table has 150,000 to 200,000 clones, approximately 83% appearing once. Sequenced: peripheral blood. The receptors come from a man aged 60 to 75 with acute or convalescent COVID-19. CDR3s include the opening cysteine and the closing phenylalanine or tryptophan. The D gene is left open where the match is weak. For some rows the clone size is stated as once, few or many, or as a class when expanded; others skip it.

V gene	J gene	D gene	clone size	CDR3 protein	CDR3 DNA
TRBV7-6	TRBJ1-1	-	-	CASSLDTSTEAFF	TGTGCCAGCAGCCTGGACACGAGCACTGAAGCTTTCTTT
TRBV11-1	TRBJ2-3	-	once	CASSPRVAGTDTQYF	TGTGCCAGCAGCCCCCGGGTAGCGGGCACAGATACGCAGTATTTT
TRBV5-6	TRBJ2-1	TRBD2	-	CASSFPSGYNNEQFF	TGTGCCAGCAGCTTCCCTAGCGGGTATAACAATGAGCAGTTCTTC
TRBV7-2	TRBJ2-2	TRBD2	-	CASSPPGGAGELFF	TGTGCCAGCAGCCCTCCGGGGGGAGCAGGGGAGCTGTTTTTT
TRBV7-9	TRBJ2-7	TRBD2	-	CASSPRGVYEQYF	TGTGCCAGCAGCCCCCGGGGGGTGTACGAGCAGTACTTC
TRBV10-3	TRBJ1-1	-	-	CAISENRATEAFF	TGTGCCATCAGTGAGAACAGGGCCACTGAAGCTTTCTTT
TRBV30	TRBJ2-7	TRBD2	few	CAWSREGSGSYEQYF	TGTGCCTGGAGCAGGGAGGGTAGCGGCTCCTACGAGCAGTACTTC
TRBV3-1/TRBV3-2	TRBJ1-2	-	-	CASSPIEHRYGYTF	TGTGCCAGCAGTCCAATTGAACACAGGTATGGCTACACCTTC
TRBV2	TRBJ2-1	-	-	CASSDVYEQFF	TGTGCCAGCAGTGACGTCTATGAGCAGTTCTTC
TRBV27	TRBJ2-5	-	-	CASSLFGGPETQYF	TGTGCCAGCAGTTTATTCGGCGGGCCGGAGACCCAGTACTTC
TRBV30	TRBJ1-1	-	-	CAWSVGRQNTEAFF	TGTGCCTGGAGTGTAGGCAGGCAGAACACTGAAGCTTTCTTT
TRBV6-4	TRBJ2-7	-	-	CASSGGAFSYEQYF	TGTGCCAGCAGTGGGGGAGCCTTTTCCTACGAGCAGTACTTC
TRBV5-6	TRBJ2-7	TRBD2	-	CASSVTSGTYEQYF	TGTGCCAGCAGCGTAACTAGCGGGACCTACGAGCAGTACTTC
TRBV3-1/TRBV3-2	TRBJ1-2	TRBD1	once	CASSQDPTGSGYTF	TGTGCCAGCAGCCAAGACCCGACAGGGTCTGGCTACACCTTC
TRBV15	TRBJ1-1	-	-	CATSRGIKSRDTEAFF	TGTGCCACCAGCAGAGGTATTAAAAGCCGGGACACTGAAGCTTTCTTT
TRBV28	TRBJ2-4	TRBD1	-	CASSPGPGQGARNIQYF	TGTGCCAGCAGTCCCGGTCCGGGACAGGGGGCGAGAAACATTCAGTACTTC
TRBV2	TRBJ2-5	TRBD2	-	CASSRLAERTQYF	TGTGCCAGCAGTAGACTAGCGGAGAGGACCCAGTACTTC
TRBV19	TRBJ2-2	-	once	CASSIGSPGELFF	TGTGCCAGTAGTATCGGTAGTCCCGGGGAGCTGTTTTTT
TRBV5-1	TRBJ1-5	TRBD1	few	CASSSTGGNQPQHF	TGCGCCAGCAGCAGTACAGGGGGGAATCAGCCCCAGCATTTT
TRBV3-1/TRBV3-2	TRBJ2-7	-	-	CASSRGSGPYEQYF	TGTGCCAGCAGCCGAGGTAGCGGTCCCTACGAGCAGTACTTC
TRBV27	TRBJ1-6	-	-	CASRFRRESYNSPLHF	TGTGCCAGCAGATTTCGCAGGGAATCCTATAATTCACCCCTCCACTTT
TRBV3-1/TRBV3-2	TRBJ2-5	TRBD1	-	CASSQTGGSETQYF	TGTGCCAGCAGCCAGACAGGGGGCTCGGAGACCCAGTACTTC
TRBV28	TRBJ1-1	-	-	CASSPRWGVAFF	TGTGCCAGCAGCCCTCGGTGGGGAGTAGCTTTCTTT
TRBV28	TRBJ2-5	TRBD1	-	CARDRDRQPTQYF	TGTGCCAGAGACCGGGACAGGCAACCGACCCAGTACTTC
TRBV7-7	TRBJ2-7	-	-	CASSQLVAGEQYF	TGTGCTAGCAGCCAACTCGTGGCAGGAGAGCAGTACTTC
TRBV18	TRBJ1-2	-	-	CASSPEQGHYGYTF	TGTGCCAGCTCACCTGAACAGGGCCACTATGGCTACACCTTC
TRBV7-2	TRBJ1-2	-	-	CASSSPRDGYTF	TGTGCCAGCAGCTCCCCGAGGGATGGCTACACCTTC